The sequence of this T cell receptor beta chain was determined in a study of cytomegalovirus exposure and HLA in healthy donors (dated by TCRdb to 2016 to 2017). A note on the overall study: An earlier analysis of 587 of the donors reported 276 Gb of sequence data and 95 million to 120 million unique TCR beta sequences obtained from around 190 million T cells. About 310 gigabases of sequencing data and tens of millions of unique TCR sequences were included in an early release covering 550 to 650 HLA-typed donors. Among the roughly 410 genotyped donors, around 81% belonged to the genetic ancestry cluster associated with self-reported Caucasian donors. The study aimed to test whether signatures of past pathogen exposure could be identified by cataloging public T cell receptors. The T cell repertoires of several hundred subjects were profiled by immunosequencing and related to cytomegalovirus serostatus. A separate validation cohort of over 95 different subjects was used in addition to the 666-subject first cohort. High-throughput TCR immunosequencing, statistical association of individual TCRs with disease status, and machine learning were combined to predict cytomegalovirus infection status. A later analysis re-examined previously published TCR beta repertoires from 610 or so donors and added high-resolution HLA genotyping to investigate patterns of TCR occurrence. Rather than using new phenotypic data, the later analysis identified candidate immune exposures from TCR beta sequences and from how often those sequences occurred across donors. To decide whether each TCR beta V gene segment behaved as functional or pseudogenic, an earlier analysis of 587 of the donors relied on high-throughput TCR beta sequencing. Donor age, sex, ethnicity and CMV serostatus were collected together with the repertoire data. A later genetic analysis used genome-wide SNP genotypes for about 65% of the roughly 670 donors, treating that subset as a discovery cohort. Every discovery cohort repertoire had been produced on one sequencing platform. HLA typing included class I and class II loci at four-digit resolution. The number of donors typed differed by locus, with about 629-630 for A, B, C, DRB1 and DQB1, 522 for DQA1, over 600 for DPA1, and some 450 for DPB1. Several DR-DQ haplotypes were treated as single units for association and clustering because of strong linkage in the cohort. Among about 360 genotyped donors of the cohort, an average of roughly 240,000 unique TCR beta nucleotide sequences were sequenced per donor, around 18% of them non-productive. What the authors observed across the whole study: In a later analysis, HLA-associated TCR beta chains were found to be more clonally expanded and to have lower generation probabilities than equally common non-associated chains. According to a later genetic analysis, donors in an Asian-associated ancestry cluster had fewer N-insertions in productive TCRs than the roughly 670-donor mean. In a later analysis, several top co-occurrence clusters were reported to appear linked to parvovirus B19, influenza, CMV and Epstein-Barr virus. A further reported finding was that TCR beta sequences accurately predicted the HLA-A and HLA-B alleles for most subjects in the first cohort. Because the 87-base-pair reads could not distinguish some IMGT-functional V segments, including TRBV6-2 and TRBV6-3, those segments were excluded. Most CMV-associated TCR beta chains appeared to be HLA-restricted in a later analysis, and the HLA associations seemed to be driven largely by CMV exposure. Broadly in line with IMGT annotations, most TCR beta V segments showed up in productive rearrangements about 90% or about 30% of the time in an earlier analysis of 450 to 600 of the donors. At a false discovery rate of 0.05, a later analysis linked under 20,000 TCR beta sequences to specific HLA alleles. In a later genetic analysis, a missense DCLRE1C variant was associated with V-gene and J-gene trimming of TCR beta chains, and the association was replicated in an independent cohort. CMV serostatus was the only immune exposure information available for the cohort. In vitro tests confirmed that a few of the cytomegalovirus-associated TCR beta chains recognize cytomegalovirus antigens. Linkage disequilibrium might explain the correlated functional status among segregating V segments, but an unknown experimental factor could not be ruled out. Assigning TCR associations to individual alleles was difficult when HLA alleles, especially DR and DQ, strongly co-occurred. According to a later analysis, TCR association rates differed among HLA loci, with DRB1 alleles showing the most associated TCRs and HLA-C alleles showing the fewest. The authors suggested that the approach could potentially be generalized to other disease states and immunological phenotypes. Because counts were too low, fewer than 20 rarely observed V segments, including chromosome 9 orphons, were excluded from the earlier analysis of around 590 of the donors. The cohort was sequenced for TCR beta chains only, and without alpha or paired-chain data the features that could be detected were limited. HLA typing was unavailable for some donors at each locus, so association tests used only the typed subset. The classifier was reported to diagnose cytomegalovirus status with high specificity and sensitivity in both the original and validation cohorts. The presence/absence analyses assumed that sequencing depth was roughly uniform across donors, and that assumption may not be true. A total of some 180 TCR beta chains were listed by the study as associated with cytomegalovirus. A group of highly shared sequence variants was considered likely to be a technical artifact of the sequencing pipeline. Across donors, most TCR sequences were observed very rarely, whereas some public TCRs were present in many individuals.

A distance of 22 bases separates the germline ends of V and J, which lose 1 base and 6 bases respectively. The CDR3 measures 18 amino acids from cysteine to phenylalanine. The CDR3 DNA has 54 bases and is translated from base 1. Taken from the germline V gene, the CDR1 and CDR2 loops are SGHRS and YFSETQ. The cohort consisted of more than 650 healthy bone marrow donors. All cohort members were sampled while nominally healthy, although unrecorded immune exposures were likely present. The donor tested CMV seropositive, placing the donor among the roughly 300 seropositive members of the cohort. A peripheral blood sample was provided by each donor, and peripheral blood mononuclear cells were used for TCR beta sequencing. Genomic DNA was extracted from the blood cell samples with the Qiagen DNeasy Blood Extraction Kit. This clone was detected only once. Its antigen remains undetermined. No base qualities exist here, and no much larger clone lies one base off it.

Libraries were made using the immunoSEQ multiplex PCR assay. For the multiplex PCR, a mixture combining 60 forward primers for TCR Vbeta segments and 13 reverse primers for TCR Jbeta segments was used. The CDR3 region of rearranged TCR beta genes was amplified from genomic DNA by a multiplex PCR assay. The Illumina HiSeq System was used to sequence the amplified TCR beta libraries as 87-base-pair reads. The paper's data handling went like this. In a later analysis, tens of millions of unique TCR beta chains were counted across the approximately 670 repertoires, and roughly 10 million of these chains were shared by at least two donors. To remove PCR and sequencing errors, raw reads were error-corrected and collapsed into unique sequences using a nearest-neighbor algorithm that merged closely related sequences. To assign V, D and J gene segments, CDR3 sequences were aligned to IMGT reference sequences. For a sequence to be retained, a match of at least six nucleotides was required to both a V gene segment and a J gene segment. Rearrangements were classified as productive when the CDR3 lacked stop codons and remained in frame with V and J, and all other rearrangements were classified as non-productive. CDR3 was defined according to IMGT convention as the region running from the second conserved V-encoded cysteine to the conserved J-encoded phenylalanine. The earlier analysis of about 620 of the donors excluded sequences that lacked an unambiguous match to a single V gene segment. In an earlier analysis of a few hundred of the donors, V segments were called functional above 56.7% productive rearrangements and were called segregating when the between-donor standard deviation exceeded 5%. A statistical classification framework was built for diagnosing cytomegalovirus status from the catalog of TCR beta chain sequences. V and J gene assignment, in a later analysis, came from comparing TCR nucleotide sequences with IMGT/GENE-DB human TR gene sequences. A later analysis assigned CDR3 sequences and most-parsimonious VDJ recombination scenarios with the TCRdist pipeline. In a later analysis, each TCR beta chain was defined by its CDR3 amino acid sequence together with its V-gene family, and reads without a unique V-gene family were excluded. As a way to deal with suspected cross-contamination and a sequencing artifact, a later analysis dropped 450 to 700 nucleotide sequences that were highly shared and had low generation probability. For each public chain, a later analysis derived a clonal expansion index from normalized ranks of inferred template counts within each repertoire. In a later analysis, generation probabilities were computed using a VDJ recombination model fitted to out-of-frame rearrangements, and the results were checked against IGoR. Hypergeometric tests were used in a later analysis to score TCR-TCR, TCR-HLA and TCR-CMV co-occurrence, with a repertoire-size bias correction applied to the TCR pairs. In a later analysis, false discovery rates were estimated by permuting HLA or CMV assignments 20 times. In a later analysis, co-occurring TCRs were grouped using DBSCAN, and TCRdist sequence similarity was added for clustering within HLA-allele-positive subsets. For co-occurrence clustering, repertoires with fewer than 30,000 or more than 120,000 public chains were excluded, along with roughly 5 repertoires with anomalous nucleotide sharing. What TCRdb holds here is the immuneACCESS table cut down to in-frame rearrangements. Part of the clones is not present; checked against another copy, under half of the missing clones reflect an unresolved V gene, and the others are unexplained. V and J calls and clone size are those listed in that table; D and trimming were worked out from the DNA. For this sample there are some 97,000 clones; 79% appear just once. The leading ten clones occupy over 4% of the sample.

The sequenced material came from PBMCs. Here the chain combines TRBV5-1 and TRBJ1-4; a confident D gene designation cannot be given. The receptor was derived from a female donor in good health and CMV-seropositive. The CDR3 protein sequence reads: CASSLTLLRAPLDEKLFF. The nucleotides read TGCGCCAGCAGCTTGACGTTGCTGCGGGCCCCCTTAGATGAAAAACTGTTTTTT.